This passage covers 17 T cell receptor beta chains from one sample sequenced in a study of CD8+CD57+ T cells in acquired aplastic anemia. Sequenced patients had shown CD8+CD57+ cell expansion by flow cytometry. TCR beta VDJ combinations and CDR3 sequences were profiled from genomic DNA. MiXCR, applied by TCRdb to the reads, yields one record per CDR3 protein. The sample includes 150,000 to 160,000 distinct CDR3 sequences, just over 50% seen only once; the top ten take approximately 12%. The sample consisted of sorted CD4+, CD8+, or CD8+CD57+ T cells (not recorded which) from PBMCs. All receptors come from a human donor with aplastic anemia.

The chain links TRBV7-9 to TRBJ1-2; 9 positions match TRBD1. Germline V gene sequence: CDR1 SEHNR, CDR2 FQNEAQ (reference sequence). The CDR3 covers 15 residues. J gave up 0 bases and V 4 bases, and 3 bases lay outside the gene matches. This CDR3 is CASSSQGATNYGYTF. CDR3 coding DNA: TGTGCCAGCAGCTCACAGGGGGCCACTAACTATGGCTACACCTTC.

The chain links TRBV19 to TRBJ2-1; 8 positions match TRBD1. The V segment lost 6 bases and the J segment 5 bases; nucleotides outside the gene matches: 3. The CDR3 has 13 residues. Germline assignment: CDR1 LNHDA and CDR2 SQIVND (reference sequence). The CDR3 spells CASRRTGNNEQFF. The CDR3 DNA follows: TGTGCCAGTAGGAGGACAGGGAACAATGAGCAGTTCTTC.

The chain links TRBV7-4 to TRBJ2-7, with D tentatively TRBD1 or TRBD2 (6 bases each). Between the trimmed V and J ends, which lost 9 bases and 2 bases, there was a span of 14 bases. The CDR3 contains 13 residues. In germline, CDR1 is SGHVT, CDR2 SQSDAQ. The CDR3 loop is CASTPGATYEQYF. The CDR3 bases are TGTGCCAGTACCCCGGGGGCAACCTACGAGCAGTACTTC.

This clonotype has just a few counts. This chain links TRBV27 with TRBJ2-1; 7 positions agree with TRBD2. The ends lost 8 bases at V and 6 bases at J; junction bases unmatched: 16. Germline V lookup: CDR1 MNHEY, CDR2 SMNVEV (reference sequence). The CDR3 extends over 16 amino acids. The CDR3 sequence is CASSLSRSGGGNEQFF. The CDR3 DNA reads TGTGCCAGCTCCTTATCTCGTTCGGGGGGTGGCAATGAGCAGTTCTTC.

There are many counts of this clonotype. J is TRBJ1-2 and V is TRBV19; no reliable D call. V shed 6 bases and J shed 10 bases, with 15 bases lying between them. This CDR3 has 12 residues. CDR1 is LNHDA, CDR2 SQIVND, per germline (reference sequence). The CDR3 here is CASSFGRDHYTF. Here the CDR3 DNA reads TGTGCCAGTAGCTTTGGACGAGATCACTACACCTTC.

The chain is built from TRBV2 and TRBJ2-1, with 7 bases that match TRBD1. Germline V gene sequence: CDR1 SNHLY, CDR2 FYNNEI. The length of the CDR3 is 16 residues. The J segment lost 8 bases and the V segment lost 3 bases, leaving 13 bases of the junction unmatched. The CDR3 loop is CASSELGPTGLHEQFF. CDR3 bases: TGTGCCAGCAGTGAGTTGGGACCGACAGGGCTTCATGAGCAGTTCTTC.

The V and J genes are TRBV20-1 and TRBJ2-3; TRBD1 is a possible D gene (6 bases). The V and J ends lost 8 bases and 4 bases respectively, with 16 bases between them. CDR3 length: 13 residues. Germline loops: CDR1 DFQATT, CDR2 SNEGSKA (reference sequence). This chain's CDR3 is CSSSRGGADTQYF. CDR3 coding DNA: TGCAGTTCATCTAGAGGGGGTGCAGATACGCAGTATTTT.

About this clonotype: A much larger clone lies one base from this, so it may be a read error. The chain joins TRBV7-3 to TRBJ2-2, with 9 bases aligning to TRBD1. The CDR3 is 16 amino acids. CDR1 is SGHTA, CDR2 FQGTGA, per germline. The CDR3 reads CASSSRTGENTGELLF. The CDR3 DNA is TGTGCCAGCAGCTCCCGGACAGGGGAGAACACCGGGGAGCTGCTTTTT.

The chain joins TRBV11-2 to TRBJ2-3, with 7 bases aligning to TRBD2. Trimming at V came to 3 bases and at J to 7 bases, leaving 10 bases not matched to a gene. Germline values: CDR1 SGHAT, CDR2 FQNNGV. The CDR3 sequence is 15 residues long. The CDR3 sequence: CASSLSTRLANTQYF. The CDR3, as DNA: TGTGCCAGCAGCTTGTCTACCCGACTAGCAAATACGCAGTATTTT.

This sequence joins TRBV12-3 or TRBV12-4 and TRBJ2-7, with 11 bases matching TRBD1. Germline trimming cut 5 bases from V and 9 bases from J; bases unmatched to any gene: 3. The CDR3 has 12 amino acids. Written as DNA, the CDR3 is TGTGCCAGCAGTACAGGACAGGGGGCGCAGTACTTC. Translated, it gives CASSTGQGAQYF.

The chain uses TRBV7-9 and TRBJ1-1; a weak D match, TRBD1 (5 bases). Trimming removed 6 bases at V and 5 bases at J, with 16 bases between. Per the germline V gene, CDR1 is SEHNR and CDR2 is FQNEAQ (reference sequence). This CDR3 comprises 14 residues. Written as DNA, the CDR3 is TGTGCCAGCAGACTGGCAGGGAAGGGGACTGAAGCTTTCTTT. It is translated as CASRLAGKGTEAFF. The full variable domain, completed using reference TRBV7-9 and TRBJ1-1, is DTGVSQNPRHKITKRGQNVTFRCDPISEHNRLYWYRQTLGQGPEFLTYFQNEAQLEKSRLLSDRFSAERPKGSFSTLEIQRTEQGDSAMYLCASRLAGKGTEAFFGQGTRLTVV.

Comments on this clonotype: Given a much more abundant clone one base away, this may be a read error. The V call is TRBV19, the J call TRBJ1-2, with TRBD1 as a possible D gene (6 bases). The germline CDR1 and CDR2 sequences are LNHDA and SQIVND (reference sequence). There are 13 residues in the CDR3. CDR3 DNA sequence: TGTGCCGGTAGGGGAGACAGGAACTATGGCTACACCTTC. Translating gives CAGRGDRNYGYTF.

This clonotype was observed a handful of times. The V call is TRBV10-2, the J call TRBJ2-7; no reliable D call. The V gene lost 2 bases and the J gene lost 6 bases, with 17 bases spanning the gap. Germline CDR1 reads WSHSY; CDR2 reads SAAADI. The CDR3 runs 15 residues. CDR3 bases: TGCGCCAGCAGTGAGAGGAAAGCAGGAGTGGGCGAGCAGTACTTC. Protein sequence: CASSERKAGVGEQYF.

The chain joins TRBV7-8 to TRBJ2-3; TRBD2 might be the D (6 bases). The V end was cut by 0 bases, the J end by 2 bases, with 12 bases between. This CDR3 has 16 residues. The V gene's germline CDR1 is SGHVS and CDR2 FQNEAQ. The CDR3 DNA reads as TGTGCCAGCAGCTTAGCGCGGGGATTCGACACAGATACGCAGTATTTT. This encodes CASSLARGFDTDTQYF.

This clonotype has ten or more counts. The chain has TRBV7-3 and TRBJ2-2; D unresolved. V was trimmed by 2 bases and J by 2 bases, leaving 3 bases between them. In germline, CDR1 is SGHTA, CDR2 FQGTGA. This CDR3 region has 13 residues. The CDR3 coding sequence is TGTGCCAGCAGCTTAGACAACACCGGGGAGCTGTTTTTT. Translated, it gives CASSLDNTGELFF.

The table lists this clonotype with many counts. This sequence joins TRBV4-1 and TRBJ1-2; 11 nucleotides agree with TRBD1. Germline CDR1 is MGHRA and CDR2 is YSYEKL. Losses at the gene ends were 4 bases for V and 8 bases for J; bases not matched to a gene: 6. This CDR3 comprises 14 residues. This CDR3 is CASSLDRGREGYTF. CDR3 DNA sequence: TGCGCCAGCAGCCTGGACAGGGGGCGCGAAGGCTACACCTTC.

In its sample, this clonotype was seen many times. The chain carries TRBV7-9 and TRBJ2-5, with no clear D. V lost 8 bases to trimming and J lost 0 bases, with 10 bases between them. Germline-derived CDR1 and CDR2 are SEHNR and FQNEAQ (reference sequence). This CDR3 has 13 amino acids. CDR3 protein: CASLDPYQETQYF. In DNA, the CDR3 is TGTGCCAGCTTAGATCCGTACCAAGAGACCCAGTACTTC.